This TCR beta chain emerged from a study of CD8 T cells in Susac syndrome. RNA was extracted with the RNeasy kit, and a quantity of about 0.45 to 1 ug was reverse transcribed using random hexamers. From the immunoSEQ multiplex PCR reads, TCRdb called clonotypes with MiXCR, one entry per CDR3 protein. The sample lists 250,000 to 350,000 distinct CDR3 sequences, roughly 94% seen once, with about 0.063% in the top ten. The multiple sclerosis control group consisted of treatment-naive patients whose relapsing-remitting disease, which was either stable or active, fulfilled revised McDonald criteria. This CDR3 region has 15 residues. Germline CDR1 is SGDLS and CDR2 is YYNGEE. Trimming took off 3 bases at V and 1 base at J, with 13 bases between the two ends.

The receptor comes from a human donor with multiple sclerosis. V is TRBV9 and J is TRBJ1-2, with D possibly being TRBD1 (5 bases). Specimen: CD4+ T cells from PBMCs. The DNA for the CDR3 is TGTGCCAGCAGCGGGGAGGGGACTCTTAACTATGGCTACACCTTC. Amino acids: CASSGEGTLNYGYTF.